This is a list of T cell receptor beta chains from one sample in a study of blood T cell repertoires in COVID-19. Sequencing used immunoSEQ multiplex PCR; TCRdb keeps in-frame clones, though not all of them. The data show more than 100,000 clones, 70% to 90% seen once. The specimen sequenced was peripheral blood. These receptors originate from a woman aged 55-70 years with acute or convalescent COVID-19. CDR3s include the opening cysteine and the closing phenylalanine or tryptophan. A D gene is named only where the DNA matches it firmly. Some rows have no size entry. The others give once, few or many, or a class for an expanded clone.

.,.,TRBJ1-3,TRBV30,TGTGCCTGGAGTGGGGTTGGGCTTAACTCTGGAAACACCATATATTTT,CAWSGVGLNSGNTIYF
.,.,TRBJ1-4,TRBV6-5,TGTGCCAGCAGCACAGGGAAGGGAAATGAAAAACTGTTTTTT,CASSTGKGNEKLFF
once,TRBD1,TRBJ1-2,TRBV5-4,TGTGCCAGCAAACTTGGACAGGGAGACTATGGCTACACCTTC,CASKLGQGDYGYTF
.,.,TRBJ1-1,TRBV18,TGTGCCAGCTCGGACTTCGGACAGCAGAACACTGAAGCTTTCTTT,CASSDFGQQNTEAFF
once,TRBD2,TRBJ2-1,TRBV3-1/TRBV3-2,TGTGCCAGCAGCCAGGGGGGTTTGCGGGAGTGGGACAATGAGCAGTTCTTC,CASSQGGLREWDNEQFF
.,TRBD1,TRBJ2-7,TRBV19,TGTGCCAGTAGTGGGGACAGGGGTACCTACGAGCAGTACTTC,CASSGDRGTYEQYF
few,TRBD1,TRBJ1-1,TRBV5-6,TGTGCCAGCAGCTTGGTGGGACAGGGGAACACTGAAGCTTTCTTT,CASSLVGQGNTEAFF
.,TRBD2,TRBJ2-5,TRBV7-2,TGTGCCAGCAGCTTAGAGGGCGGGAGGAGATTTGAGACCCAGTACTTC,CASSLEGGRRFETQYF
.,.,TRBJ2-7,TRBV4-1,TGCGCCAGCAGCCAGGGGGGTCTCCTCTACGAGCAGTACTTC,CASSQGGLLYEQYF
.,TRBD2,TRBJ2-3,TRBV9,TGTGCCAGCAGCGTAGGGGAGGGGTTCGATACGCAGTATTTT,CASSVGEGFDTQYF
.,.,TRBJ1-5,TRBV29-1,TGCAGCGTTGGGACAGCTAATCAGCCCCAGCATTTT,CSVGTANQPQHF